Shown below are 30 T cell receptor beta chains from a single sample sequenced in a study of beta chain features in type 1 diabetes. Study findings and constraints: Significant though moderate, a shortening of TCRB CDR3s appeared in all four CD4+ subsets of Type 1 diabetes patients.

Isolated RNA was reverse transcribed in full, so expressed TCRB transcripts were sequenced. Using immunoSEQ multiplex PCR, the repertoire was profiled, and TCRdb retains in-frame clones only, with some absent. The sample carries 330,000 or so clones, over 9.5% recorded once. Antigens for these TCRs are unknown. The sequencing input was naive CD4+ T cells from blood. These receptors came from a woman between 18 and 29 years old with type 1 diabetes.

This clone was observed a few times. The chain recombines TRBV11-2 with TRBJ2-3; TRBD2 matches at 10 bases. Germline loops: CDR1 SGHAT, CDR2 FQNNGV. V lost 3 bases to trimming and J lost 4 bases; unmatched junction nucleotides: 1. This CDR3 is 14 amino acids long. Here the CDR3 DNA reads TGTGCCAGCAGCTTCAGCGGGAGGGCAGATACGCAGTATTTT. Translated: CASSFSGRADTQYF.

This clone turned up a few times. The V gene is TRBV7-3, the J gene TRBJ1-5; D might be TRBD1 (6 bases). The CDR3 has 13 amino acids. Trimming cost V 5 bases and J 4 bases, with 9 bases left between them. Germline CDR1 reads SGHTA; CDR2 reads FQGTGA. CDR3 nucleotide sequence: TGTGCCAGCAGCGTGGACAGAAATCAGCCCCAGCATTTT. Its protein product is CASSVDRNQPQHF. Looking up the rest from reference TRBV7-3 and TRBJ1-5 gives the full variable domain: GAGVSQTPSNKVTEKGKYVELRCDPISGHTALYWYRQSLGQGPEFLIYFQGTGAADDSGLPNDRFFAVRPEGSVSTLKIQRTERGDSAVYLCASSVDRNQPQHFGDGTRLSIL.

This clone was found a few times. CDR3 loop: CASSRPRGEGDTQYF. CDR3 bases: TGTGCCAGCAGCCGCCCGCGAGGGGAGGGCGATACGCAGTATTTT. The gene calls are TRBV7-2 and TRBJ2-3; 7 bases align to TRBD2. Per the germline V gene, CDR1 is SGHTA and CDR2 is FQGNSA. With 5 bases clipped from V and 6 bases from J, the junction kept 11 bases outside the gene matches. The CDR3 extends over 15 amino acids.

This clone was detected only a few times. V gene TRBV4-1 combines with J gene TRBJ1-4; D is unclear. In germline, CDR1 is MGHRA, CDR2 YSYEKL. The V end was cut by 5 bases, the J end by 7 bases, with 14 bases between. The CDR3 extends over 14 amino acids. The CDR3 DNA sequence: TGCGCCAGCAGCGTGACGGCAGAGGGTGAAAAACTGTTTTTT. It codes for CASSVTAEGEKLFF.

This clone was seen more than once but under ten times. The genes are TRBV4-1 and TRBJ2-1, with D possibly being TRBD1 (5 bases). V was cut by 3 bases and J by 4 bases, with 10 bases left in between. The germline gives CDR1 MGHRA, CDR2 YSYEKL. This CDR3 is built from 14 residues. The CDR3 nucleotides read TGCGCCAGCAGCCAGTTGACAGCTTACAATGAGCAGTTCTTC. The encoded protein is CASSQLTAYNEQFF.

The chain recombines TRBV9 with TRBJ1-2, with D maybe TRBD1 (5 bases). Germline CDR1 and CDR2: SGDLS and YYNGEE. CDR3 length: 14 residues. Deletions cut 4 bases from V and 0 bases from J, with 10 bases between. The CDR3 sequence: CASSRRGTNYGYTF. CDR3 nucleotides: TGTGCCAGCAGCAGGAGGGGCACTAACTATGGCTACACCTTC.

This chain joins TRBV4-3 and TRBJ1-5; D ambiguous. CDR1 and CDR2 (germline): LGHNA, YSLEER. The CDR3 sequence is 17 residues long. V lost 0 bases to trimming and J lost 3 bases, with 15 bases between them. CDR3 amino acids: CASSQDRGTDYNQPQHF. The CDR3 nucleotides read TGCGCCAGCAGCCAAGATCGAGGAACGGACTACAATCAGCCCCAGCATTTT.

The gene calls are TRBV5-4 and TRBJ2-1, with D possibly being TRBD2 (6 bases). V gave up 4 bases and J gave up 6 bases, with 20 bases separating them. This CDR3 contains 16 residues. In germline, CDR1 is SGHNT, CDR2 YYREEE (reference sequence). The CDR3 DNA is TGTGCCAGCAGCAGCGGGTCTCTGCGGGGTGGCAATGAGCAGTTCTTC. It codes for CASSSGSLRGGNEQFF.

This chain joins TRBV28 and TRBJ2-7, with 10 nucleotides matching TRBD1. Losses at the gene ends were 5 bases for V and 1 base for J; bases not matched to a gene: 5. CDR1 is MDHEN and CDR2 is SYDVKM in the germline V gene. This CDR3 is built from 15 residues. The CDR3 protein is CASSPPGQGSYEQYF. The CDR3 coding sequence is TGTGCCAGCAGTCCCCCGGGACAGGGGTCCTACGAGCAGTACTTC.

The chain has TRBV14 and TRBJ2-1; D may be TRBD2 (5 bases). In germline, CDR1 is SGHDN, CDR2 FVKESK. Trimming shortened V by 4 bases and J by 4 bases, and 11 bases separated the two germline ends. This CDR3 comprises 14 residues. The CDR3 nucleotides are TGTGCCAGCAGCCCTTCGACTACTTACAATGAGCAGTTCTTC. It encodes CASSPSTTYNEQFF.

The DNA for the CDR3 is TGTGCCAGCAGTTTGACACAGGCGAACACTGAAGCTTTCTTT. It is translated as CASSLTQANTEAFF. The chain couples TRBV28 to TRBJ1-1, with a weak D call TRBD1 (5 bases). Trimming stripped 3 bases from V and 1 base from J, with 9 bases between. CDR3 size: 14 residues. Germline assignment: CDR1 MDHEN and CDR2 SYDVKM.

This clone was picked up a small number of times. The chain recombines TRBV15 with TRBJ1-1; D is uncertain. In germline, CDR1 is LNHNV, CDR2 YYDKDF (reference sequence). The CDR3 covers 13 residues. V was trimmed by 0 bases and J by 10 bases, leaving 12 bases between them. The CDR3 loop reads CATSRDQERLAFF. The CDR3 nucleotides are TGTGCCACCAGCAGAGATCAAGAGAGGCTAGCTTTCTTT.

The rearrangement joins TRBV30 to TRBJ1-1; D is unclear. Germline CDR1 reads GTSNPN; CDR2 reads SVGIG (reference sequence). CDR3 length: 10 residues. The germline V and J ends were trimmed by 5 bases and 12 bases, with 13 bases remaining between them. The CDR3 loop reads CAWDLGLTFF. Here the CDR3 DNA reads TGTGCCTGGGACTTAGGTCTAACTTTCTTT. Full variable domain (missing parts from reference TRBV30 and TRBJ1-1): SQTIHQWPATLVQPVGSPLSLECTVEGTSNPNLYWYRQAAGRGLQLLFYSVGIGQISSEVPQNLSASRPQDRQFILSSKKLLLSDSGFYLCAWDLGLTFFGQGTRLTVV.

The chain links TRBV18 to TRBJ2-1, with a weak D call TRBD1 (5 bases). V was pared by 4 bases and J by 8 bases, with 9 bases between. The germline V gene has CDR1 KGHSH and CDR2 LQKENI. The CDR3 covers 12 residues. CDR3 in DNA: TGTGCCAGCTCACAGAGCAGGGATGAGCAGTTCTTC. Amino acids: CASSQSRDEQFF.

A few counts support this clone. The chain couples TRBV14 to TRBJ1-1; tentatively, D is TRBD1 (5 bases). Germline-derived CDR1 and CDR2 are SGHDN and FVKESK. The V and J ends lost 2 bases and 11 bases respectively, with 21 bases between them. This CDR3 has 15 residues. The CDR3 DNA reads TGTGCCAGCAGCCAATTAGGAGGGGCCCTCTTCAGGGCTTTCTTT. Translating it yields CASSQLGGALFRAFF.

This clone was found a few times. This sequence joins TRBV6-5 and TRBJ2-2, with 7 bases identical to TRBD2. The J segment lost 7 bases and the V segment lost 1 base, leaving 6 bases of the junction unmatched. CDR1 and CDR2 from the germline V gene are MNHEY and SVGAGI. This CDR3 is 15 amino acids long. CDR3 in amino acids: CASSYWEGKYGELFF. As DNA, the CDR3 is TGTGCCAGCAGTTACTGGGAGGGAAAGTACGGGGAGCTGTTTTTT.

This clone was detected a few times. The chain is built from TRBV4-3 and TRBJ1-2; TRBD1 aligns across 8 bases. Germline CDR1 LGHNA, CDR2 YSLEER. V was pared by 2 bases and J by 3 bases, with 8 bases of the junction left unmatched. This CDR3 contains 16 residues. In DNA, the CDR3 is TGCGCCAGCAGCCAAAGCCCCGGACAGGGAGACTATGGCTACACCTTC. It is translated as CASSQSPGQGDYGYTF.

This chain connects TRBV28 to TRBJ1-4; D might be TRBD1 (6 bases). In germline, CDR1 is MDHEN, CDR2 SYDVKM. V was pared by 6 bases and J by 3 bases, with 11 bases between. The CDR3 extends over 14 amino acids. In DNA, the CDR3 is TGTGCCAGCAGGCAGACAGGAGCTAATGAAAAACTGTTTTTT. Translated, it gives CASRQTGANEKLFF.

V is TRBV15 and J is TRBJ1-2; 7 nucleotides agree with TRBD1. V gave up 0 bases and J gave up 0 bases; unmatched junction bases: 4. Germline loops: CDR1 LNHNV, CDR2 YYDKDF (reference sequence). The CDR3 contains 16 residues. This CDR3 is CATSREQGIPNYGYTF. CDR3 bases: TGTGCCACCAGCAGAGAACAGGGGATTCCTAACTATGGCTACACCTTC.

This rearrangement joins TRBV19 to TRBJ1-2; no clear D gene. V was shortened by 5 bases and J by 7 bases, with 14 bases between the two germline ends. This CDR3 has 13 residues. The germline gives CDR1 LNHDA, CDR2 SQIVND (reference sequence). CDR3 in DNA: TGTGCCAGTAGTTGGCCGGGAATCGCTGGCTACACCTTC. Translating it yields CASSWPGIAGYTF.

The chain joins TRBV7-9 to TRBJ1-5, with a weak D call TRBD1 (6 bases). V shed 5 bases and J shed 6 bases, with 17 bases lying between them. Germline V gene data show CDR1 as SEHNR and CDR2 as FQNEAQ (reference sequence). The CDR3 totals 15 residues. CDR3 nucleotide sequence: TGTGCCAGCAGCCCAGGGGACGGATCTCTTCAGCCCCAGCATTTT. Translating it yields CASSPGDGSLQPQHF.

This clone was seen only a few times. The chain recombines TRBV9 with TRBJ1-2, with D perhaps TRBD1 (5 bases). The CDR3 has 15 residues. V lost 4 bases, J lost 0 bases, and 13 bases lay in between. CDR1 is SGDLS, CDR2 YYNGEE, per germline. The CDR3 reads CASSRGRGTNYGYTF. The CDR3 region has the DNA TGTGCCAGCAGCCGAGGGAGGGGAACTAACTATGGCTACACCTTC.

This chain uses TRBV6-6 with TRBJ1-5, with a weak D call TRBD1 (6 bases). Germline V gene data show CDR1 as MNHNY and CDR2 as SVGAGI (reference sequence). V was cut by 4 bases and J by 5 bases, with 12 bases left in between. The CDR3 is 14 amino acids. The CDR3 sequence is CASSFMAGDQPQHF. The DNA of the CDR3 is TGTGCCAGCAGTTTTATGGCAGGGGATCAGCCCCAGCATTTT.

The CDR3 loop is CASTLGGAGELFF. CDR3 nucleotides: TGTGCCAGCACGCTAGGGGGGGCCGGGGAGCTGTTTTTT. This rearrangement joins TRBV4-2 to TRBJ2-2, with a possible D match to TRBD2 (7 bases). V was clipped by 7 bases and J by 6 bases, with 12 bases between them. The length of the CDR3 is 13 residues. CDR1 LGHNA and CDR2 YNFKEQ come from the germline V gene.

The V call is TRBV2, the J call TRBJ2-2; 8 positions match TRBD1. Germline CDR1 reads SNHLY; CDR2 reads FYNNEI. This CDR3 contains 14 residues. V lost 6 bases, J lost 0 bases, and 0 bases stayed unmatched. The CDR3 is CASRGQANTGELFF. The CDR3 region has the DNA TGTGCCAGCAGGGGACAGGCGAACACCGGGGAGCTGTTTTTT.

This rearrangement joins TRBV29-1 to TRBJ1-1; 8 bases line up with TRBD1. The junction had 4 bases not matched to a gene; V was cut back by 2 bases and J by 5 bases. Germline CDR1 SQVTM, CDR2 ANQGSEA. This CDR3 contains 13 residues. The CDR3 sequence: CSVENRGGTEAFF. The CDR3 coding sequence is TGCAGCGTTGAAAACAGGGGGGGGACTGAAGCTTTCTTT.

This chain connects TRBV6-5 to TRBJ2-7; D is undetermined. CDR1 and CDR2 (germline): MNHEY, SVGAGI. V shed 0 bases and J shed 1 base, with 7 bases lying between them. This CDR3 is 14 amino acids long. CDR3 loop: CASSYSGTSYEQYF. The CDR3 DNA follows: TGTGCCAGCAGTTACTCGGGCACATCCTACGAGCAGTACTTC.

This clone was counted only a few times. The chain is built from TRBV4-3 and TRBJ2-5, with TRBD1 as a possible D gene (5 bases). Germline assignment: CDR1 LGHNA and CDR2 YSLEER. V was trimmed by 0 bases and J by 4 bases, leaving 9 bases between them. This CDR3 is built from 14 residues. The CDR3, as DNA: TGCGCCAGCAGCCAAGATGGGGCAACAGAGACCCAGTACTTC. Its translation is CASSQDGATETQYF.

J is TRBJ2-5 and V is TRBV7-2; TRBD1 might be the D (6 bases). This CDR3 is 14 amino acids long. In germline, CDR1 is SGHTA, CDR2 FQGNSA. Trimming took 1 base from V and 2 from J, leaving 8 bases between them. In DNA form, the CDR3 reads TGTGCCAGCAGCTTAGGACAGGTACAAGAGACCCAGTACTTC. Translating gives CASSLGQVQETQYF.

V and J are TRBV11-2 and TRBJ1-1; TRBD1 might be the D (6 bases). The CDR3 loop spans 14 amino acids. V was clipped by 5 bases and J by 2 bases, with 12 bases between them. The germline gives CDR1 SGHAT, CDR2 FQNNGV. CDR3 region: CASSPSRGNTEAFF. In DNA form, the CDR3 reads TGTGCCAGCAGCCCTAGCAGGGGCAACACTGAAGCTTTCTTT.